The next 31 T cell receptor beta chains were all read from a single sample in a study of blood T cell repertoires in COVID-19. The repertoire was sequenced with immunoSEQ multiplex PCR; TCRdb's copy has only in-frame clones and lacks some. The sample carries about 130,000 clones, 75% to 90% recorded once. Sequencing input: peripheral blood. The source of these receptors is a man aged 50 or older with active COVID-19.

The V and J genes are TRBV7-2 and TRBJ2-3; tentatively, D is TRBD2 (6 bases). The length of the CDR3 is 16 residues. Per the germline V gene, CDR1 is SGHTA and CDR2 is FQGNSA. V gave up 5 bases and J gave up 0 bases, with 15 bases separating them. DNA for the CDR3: TGTGCCAGCAGCCCTATCGGGAGAGCTAGCACAGATACGCAGTATTTT. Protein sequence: CASSPIGRASTDTQYF.

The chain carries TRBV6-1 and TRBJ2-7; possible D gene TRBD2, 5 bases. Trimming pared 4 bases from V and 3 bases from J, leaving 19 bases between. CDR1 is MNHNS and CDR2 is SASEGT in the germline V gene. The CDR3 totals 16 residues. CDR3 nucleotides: TGTGCCAGCAGTGCCTTACCCGCCGGGGTAGTCTACGAGCAGTACTTC. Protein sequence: CASSALPAGVVYEQYF.

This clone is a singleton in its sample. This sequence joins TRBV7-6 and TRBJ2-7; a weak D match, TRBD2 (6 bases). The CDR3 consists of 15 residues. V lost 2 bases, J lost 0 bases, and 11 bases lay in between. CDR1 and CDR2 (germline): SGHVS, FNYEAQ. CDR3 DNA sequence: TGTGCCAGCAGCTTATCGGGGGTGAGCTCCTACGAGCAGTACTTC. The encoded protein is CASSLSGVSSYEQYF.

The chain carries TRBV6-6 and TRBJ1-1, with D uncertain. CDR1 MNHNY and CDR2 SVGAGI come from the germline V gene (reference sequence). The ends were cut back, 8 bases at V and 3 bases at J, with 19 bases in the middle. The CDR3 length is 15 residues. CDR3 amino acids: CASFEVLAGDTEAFF. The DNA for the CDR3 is TGTGCCAGCTTCGAAGTACTTGCCGGTGACACTGAAGCTTTCTTT.

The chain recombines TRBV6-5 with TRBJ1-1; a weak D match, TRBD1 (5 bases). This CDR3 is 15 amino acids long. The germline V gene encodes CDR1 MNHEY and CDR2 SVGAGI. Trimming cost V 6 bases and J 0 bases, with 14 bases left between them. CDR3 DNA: TGTGCCAGCAGCAGGCAGGGAGGAATGAACACTGAAGCTTTCTTT. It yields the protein CASSRQGGMNTEAFF.

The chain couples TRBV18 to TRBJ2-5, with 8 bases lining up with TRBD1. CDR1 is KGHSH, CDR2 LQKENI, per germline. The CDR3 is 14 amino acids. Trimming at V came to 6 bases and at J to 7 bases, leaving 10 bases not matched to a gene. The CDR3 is CASSPPTGGGTQYF. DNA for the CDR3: TGTGCCAGCTCGCCTCCTACAGGGGGAGGGACCCAGTACTTC.

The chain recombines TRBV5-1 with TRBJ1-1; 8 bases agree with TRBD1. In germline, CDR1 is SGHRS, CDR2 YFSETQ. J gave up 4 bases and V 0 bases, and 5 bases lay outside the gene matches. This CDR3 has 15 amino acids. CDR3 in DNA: TGCGCCAGCAGCTTGGGGACAGGGTCGGGCACTGAAGCTTTCTTT. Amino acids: CASSLGTGSGTEAFF.

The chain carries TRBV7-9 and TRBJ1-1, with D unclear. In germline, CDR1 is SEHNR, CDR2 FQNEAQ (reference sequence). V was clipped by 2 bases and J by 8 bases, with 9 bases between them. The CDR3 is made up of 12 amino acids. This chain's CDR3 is CASSLMESEAFF. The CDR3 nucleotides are TGTGCCAGCAGCTTAATGGAGAGCGAAGCTTTCTTT. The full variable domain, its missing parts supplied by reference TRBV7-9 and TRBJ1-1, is DTGVSQNPRHKITKRGQNVTFRCDPISEHNRLYWYRQTLGQGPEFLTYFQNEAQLEKSRLLSDRFSAERPKGSFSTLEIQRTEQGDSAMYLCASSLMESEAFFGQGTRLTVV.

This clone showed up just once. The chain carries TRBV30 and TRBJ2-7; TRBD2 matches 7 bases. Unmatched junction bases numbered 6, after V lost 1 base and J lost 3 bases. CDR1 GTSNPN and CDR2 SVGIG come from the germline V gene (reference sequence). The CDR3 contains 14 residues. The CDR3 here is CAWSAGGTGYEQYF. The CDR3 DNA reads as TGTGCCTGGAGTGCCGGGGGGACCGGCTACGAGCAGTACTTC.

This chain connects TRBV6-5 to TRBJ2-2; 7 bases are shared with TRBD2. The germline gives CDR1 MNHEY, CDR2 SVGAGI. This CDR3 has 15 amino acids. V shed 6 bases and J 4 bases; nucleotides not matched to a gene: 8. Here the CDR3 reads CASSQPGEGTGELFF. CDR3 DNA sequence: TGTGCCAGCAGCCAACCCGGGGAGGGCACCGGGGAGCTGTTTTTT.

The CDR3 DNA reads as TGTGCCAGCAGCTTCCGAAGGGGGGGTAACTATGGCTACACCTTC. It yields the protein CASSFRRGGNYGYTF. V usage is TRBV11-2 and J usage is TRBJ1-2, with a tentative D call TRBD1 (6 bases). The CDR3 is 15 amino acids. Germline values: CDR1 SGHAT, CDR2 FQNNGV. Trimming shortened V by 3 bases and J by 1 base, and 12 bases separated the two germline ends. Full variable domain (remainder filled in from reference TRBV11-2 and TRBJ1-2): EAGVAQSPRYKIIEKRQSVAFWCNPISGHATLYWYQQILGQGPKLLIQFQNNGVVDDSQLPKDRFSAERLKGVDSTLKIQPAKLEDSAVYLCASSFRRGGNYGYTFGSGTRLTVV.

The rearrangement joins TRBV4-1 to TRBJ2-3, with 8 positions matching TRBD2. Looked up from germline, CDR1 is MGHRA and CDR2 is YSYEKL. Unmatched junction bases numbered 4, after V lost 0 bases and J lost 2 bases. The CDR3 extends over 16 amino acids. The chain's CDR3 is CASSQEVAGNTDTQYF. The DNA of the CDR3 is TGCGCCAGCAGCCAAGAGGTAGCGGGGAACACAGATACGCAGTATTTT.

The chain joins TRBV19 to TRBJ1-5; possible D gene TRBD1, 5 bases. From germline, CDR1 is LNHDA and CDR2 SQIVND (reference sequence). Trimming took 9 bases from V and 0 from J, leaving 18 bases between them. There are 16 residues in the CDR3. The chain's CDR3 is CASDWKGLNSNQPQHF. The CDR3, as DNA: TGTGCCAGCGATTGGAAGGGACTGAATAGCAATCAGCCCCAGCATTTT.

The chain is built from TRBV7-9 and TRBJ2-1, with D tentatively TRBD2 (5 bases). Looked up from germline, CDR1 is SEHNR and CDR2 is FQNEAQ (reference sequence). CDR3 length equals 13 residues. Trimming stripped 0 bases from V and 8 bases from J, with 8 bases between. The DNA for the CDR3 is TGTGCCAGCAGCTTAGCGGGTAGCGATGAGCAGTTCTTC. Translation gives CASSLAGSDEQFF. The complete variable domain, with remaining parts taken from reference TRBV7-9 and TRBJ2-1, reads DTGVSQNPRHKITKRGQNVTFRCDPISEHNRLYWYRQTLGQGPEFLTYFQNEAQLEKSRLLSDRFSAERPKGSFSTLEIQRTEQGDSAMYLCASSLAGSDEQFFGPGTRLTVL.

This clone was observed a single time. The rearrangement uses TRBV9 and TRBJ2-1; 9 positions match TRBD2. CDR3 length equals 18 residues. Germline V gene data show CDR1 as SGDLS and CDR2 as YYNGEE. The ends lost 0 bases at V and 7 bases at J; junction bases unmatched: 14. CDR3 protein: CASSVATGVGTSMNEQFF. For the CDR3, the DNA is TGTGCCAGCAGCGTAGCTACGGGAGTTGGGACTAGCATGAATGAGCAGTTCTTC.

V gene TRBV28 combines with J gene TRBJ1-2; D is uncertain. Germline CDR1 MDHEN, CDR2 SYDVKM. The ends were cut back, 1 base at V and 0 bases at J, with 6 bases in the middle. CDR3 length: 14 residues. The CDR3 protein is CASSLYGANYGYTF. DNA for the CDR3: TGTGCCAGCAGTTTATACGGGGCTAACTATGGCTACACCTTC.

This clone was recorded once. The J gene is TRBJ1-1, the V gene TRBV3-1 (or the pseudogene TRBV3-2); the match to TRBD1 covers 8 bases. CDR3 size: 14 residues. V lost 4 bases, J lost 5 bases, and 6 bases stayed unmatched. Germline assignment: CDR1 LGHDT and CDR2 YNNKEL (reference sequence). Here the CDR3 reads CASSPLTGGTEAFF. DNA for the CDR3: TGTGCCAGCAGCCCACTAACAGGGGGGACTGAAGCTTTCTTT.

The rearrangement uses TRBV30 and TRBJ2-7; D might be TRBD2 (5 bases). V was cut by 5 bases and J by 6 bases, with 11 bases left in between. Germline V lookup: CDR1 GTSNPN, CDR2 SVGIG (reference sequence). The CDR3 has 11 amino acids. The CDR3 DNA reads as TGTGCCTGGGGTCGGGGTGCCGAGCAGTACTTC. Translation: CAWGRGAEQYF.

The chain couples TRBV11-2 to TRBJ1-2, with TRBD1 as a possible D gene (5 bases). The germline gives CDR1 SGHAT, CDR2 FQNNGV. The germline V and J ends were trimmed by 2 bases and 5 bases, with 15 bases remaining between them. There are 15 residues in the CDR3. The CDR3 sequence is CASSLKEGWNYGYTF. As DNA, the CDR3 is TGTGCCAGCAGCTTAAAGGAGGGGTGGAATTATGGCTACACCTTC.

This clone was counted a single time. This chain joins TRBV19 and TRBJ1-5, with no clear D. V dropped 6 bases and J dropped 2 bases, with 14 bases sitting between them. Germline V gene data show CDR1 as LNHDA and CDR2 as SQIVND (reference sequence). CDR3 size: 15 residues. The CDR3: CASSPTSRGNQPQHF. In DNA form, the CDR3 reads TGTGCCAGTAGCCCAACCAGCCGGGGCAATCAGCCCCAGCATTTT.

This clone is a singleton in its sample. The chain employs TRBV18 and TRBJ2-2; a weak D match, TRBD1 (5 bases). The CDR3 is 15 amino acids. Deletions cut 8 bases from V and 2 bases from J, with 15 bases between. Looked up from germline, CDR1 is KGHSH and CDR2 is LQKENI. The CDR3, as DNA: TGTGCCAGCCTCCCGTCCCAGGGAAACACCGGGGAGCTGTTTTTT. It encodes CASLPSQGNTGELFF. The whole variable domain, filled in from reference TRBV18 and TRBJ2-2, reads NAGVMQNPRHLVRRRGQEARLRCSPMKGHSHVYWYRQLPEEGLKFMVYLQKENIIDESGMPKERFSAEFPKEGPSILRIQQVVRGDSAAYFCASLPSQGNTGELFFGEGSRLTVL.

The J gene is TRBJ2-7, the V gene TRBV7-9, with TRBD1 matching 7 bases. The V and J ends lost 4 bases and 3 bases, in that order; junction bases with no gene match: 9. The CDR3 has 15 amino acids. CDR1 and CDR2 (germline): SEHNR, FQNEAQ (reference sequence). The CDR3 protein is CASSSRGTDIYEQYF. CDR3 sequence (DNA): TGTGCCAGCAGCTCTAGGGGGACAGATATCTACGAGCAGTACTTC.

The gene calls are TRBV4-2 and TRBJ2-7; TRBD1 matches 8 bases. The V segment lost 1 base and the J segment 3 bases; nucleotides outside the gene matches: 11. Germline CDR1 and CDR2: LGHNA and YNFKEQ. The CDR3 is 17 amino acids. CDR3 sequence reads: CASSQAAGTGSNYEQYF. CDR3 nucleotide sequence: TGTGCCAGCAGCCAAGCGGCAGGGACAGGTTCCAACTACGAGCAGTACTTC.

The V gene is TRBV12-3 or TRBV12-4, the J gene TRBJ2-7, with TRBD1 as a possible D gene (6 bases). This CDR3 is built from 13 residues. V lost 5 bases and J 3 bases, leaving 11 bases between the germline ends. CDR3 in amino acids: CASSPGAIYEQYF. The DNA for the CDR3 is TGTGCCAGCAGTCCAGGGGCGATCTACGAGCAGTACTTC.

This chain's CDR3 is CASSDLGVRSPLHF. The CDR3 coding sequence is TGTGCCAGCAGTGACTTAGGGGTTCGATCACCCCTCCACTTT. V and J are TRBV6-4 and TRBJ1-6; D possibly corresponds to TRBD1 (5 bases). CDR1 MRHNA and CDR2 SNTAGT come from the germline V gene. There are 14 residues in the CDR3. V gave up 1 base and J gave up 10 bases, with 11 bases separating them.

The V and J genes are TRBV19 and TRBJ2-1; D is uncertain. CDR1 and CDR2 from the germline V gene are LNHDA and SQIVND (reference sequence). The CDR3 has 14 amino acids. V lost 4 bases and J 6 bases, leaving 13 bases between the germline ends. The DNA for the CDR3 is TGTGCCAGTAGTACCGACGGAGCCCCCAATGAGCAGTTCTTC. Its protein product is CASSTDGAPNEQFF.

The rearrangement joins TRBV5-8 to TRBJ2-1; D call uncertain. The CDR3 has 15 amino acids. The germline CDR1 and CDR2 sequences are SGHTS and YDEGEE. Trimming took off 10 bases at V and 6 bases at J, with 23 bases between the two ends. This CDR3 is CAPRRRSSNFNEQFF. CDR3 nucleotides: TGTGCCCCTCGGAGACGGAGCAGCAACTTCAATGAGCAGTTCTTC. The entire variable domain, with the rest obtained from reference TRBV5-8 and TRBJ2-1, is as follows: EAGVTQSPTHLIKTRGQQATLRCSPISGHTSVYWYQQALGLGLQFLLWYDEGEERNRGNFPPRFSGRQFPNYSSELNVNALELEDSALYLCAPRRRSSNFNEQFFGPGTRLTVL.

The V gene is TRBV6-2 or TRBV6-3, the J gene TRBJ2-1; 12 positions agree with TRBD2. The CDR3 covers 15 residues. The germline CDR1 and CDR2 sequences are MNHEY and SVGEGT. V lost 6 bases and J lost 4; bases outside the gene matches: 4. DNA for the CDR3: TGTGCCAGCAGCCCACTAGCGGGAGGTTACAATGAGCAGTTCTTC. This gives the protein CASSPLAGGYNEQFF.

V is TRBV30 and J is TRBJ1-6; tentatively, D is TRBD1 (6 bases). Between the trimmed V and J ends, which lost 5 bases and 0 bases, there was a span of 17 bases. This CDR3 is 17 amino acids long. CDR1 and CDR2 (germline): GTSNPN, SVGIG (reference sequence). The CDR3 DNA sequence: TGTGCCTGGGTTCCGCAAAGGGGGAGCTCCTATAATTCACCCCTCCACTTT. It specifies CAWVPQRGSSYNSPLHF.

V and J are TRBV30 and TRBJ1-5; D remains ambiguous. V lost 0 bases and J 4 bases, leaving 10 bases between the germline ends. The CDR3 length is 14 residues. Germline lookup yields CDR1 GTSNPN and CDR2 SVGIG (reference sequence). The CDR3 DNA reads TGTGCCTGGAGTGTGGGAGGCGGGAATCAGCCCCAGCATTTT. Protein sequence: CAWSVGGGNQPQHF.

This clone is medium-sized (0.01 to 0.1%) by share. CDR3 amino acids: CASSLEGYGEPQHF. CDR3 sequence (DNA): TGTGCCAGCAGCTTGGAGGGGTATGGGGAGCCCCAGCATTTT. The chain joins TRBV7-8 to TRBJ1-5; the D gene is possibly TRBD1 (5 bases). The V gene's germline CDR1 is SGHVS and CDR2 FQNEAQ. The CDR3 is 14 amino acids. Trimming removed 3 bases at V and 8 bases at J, with 14 bases between.